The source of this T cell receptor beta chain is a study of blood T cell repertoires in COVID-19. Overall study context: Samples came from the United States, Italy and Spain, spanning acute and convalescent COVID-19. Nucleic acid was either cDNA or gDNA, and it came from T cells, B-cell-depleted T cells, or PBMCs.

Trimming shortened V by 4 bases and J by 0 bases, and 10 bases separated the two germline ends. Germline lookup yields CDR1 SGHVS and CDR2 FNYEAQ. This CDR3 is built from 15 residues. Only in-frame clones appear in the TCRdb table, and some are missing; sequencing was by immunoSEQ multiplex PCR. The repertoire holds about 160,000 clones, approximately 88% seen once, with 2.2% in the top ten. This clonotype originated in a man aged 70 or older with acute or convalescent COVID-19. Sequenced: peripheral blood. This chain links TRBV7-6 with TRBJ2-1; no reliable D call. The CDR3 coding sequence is TGTGCCAGCAGCTCCGAGCACAGCTCCTACAATGAGCAGTTCTTC. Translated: CASSSEHSSYNEQFF.